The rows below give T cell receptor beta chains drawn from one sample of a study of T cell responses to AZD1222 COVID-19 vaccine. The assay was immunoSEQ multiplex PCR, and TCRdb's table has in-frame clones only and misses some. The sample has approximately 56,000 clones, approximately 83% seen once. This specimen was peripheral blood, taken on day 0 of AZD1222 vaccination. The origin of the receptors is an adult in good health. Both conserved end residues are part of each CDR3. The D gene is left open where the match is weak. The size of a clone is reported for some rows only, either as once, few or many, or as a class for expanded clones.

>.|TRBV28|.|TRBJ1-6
CASVQATYNSPLHF
TGTGCCAGCGTCCAGGCAACCTATAATTCACCCCTCCACTTT
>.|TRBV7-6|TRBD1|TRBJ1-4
CASSSNRGSMQKLFF
TGTGCCAGCAGCTCAAACAGGGGTTCAATGCAAAAACTGTTTTTT
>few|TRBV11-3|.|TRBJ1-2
CASSLDAVDYGYTF
TGTGCCAGCAGCTTAGATGCGGTTGACTATGGCTACACCTTC
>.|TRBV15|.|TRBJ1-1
CATSRGVGEGLKAFF
TGTGCCACCAGCAGAGGTGTGGGCGAGGGCCTGAAAGCTTTCTTT
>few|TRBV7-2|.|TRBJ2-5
CASSLGGPPGETQYF
TGTGCCAGCAGCTTAGGGGGGCCGCCGGGGGAGACCCAGTACTTC
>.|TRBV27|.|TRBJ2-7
CASSLGPGEQYF
TGTGCCAGCAGTTTAGGGCCCGGGGAGCAGTACTTC
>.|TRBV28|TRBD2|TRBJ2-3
CASSYRGGSADTQYF
TGTGCCAGCAGTTACCGGGGCGGGAGTGCAGATACGCAGTATTTT
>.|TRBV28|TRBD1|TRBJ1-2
CASSSPGQGTYGYTF
TGTGCCAGCAGTTCCCCGGGACAGGGAACCTATGGCTACACCTTC
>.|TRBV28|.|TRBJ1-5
CASSSGVPSNQPQHF
TGTGCCAGCAGTTCAGGCGTTCCTAGCAATCAGCCCCAGCATTTT
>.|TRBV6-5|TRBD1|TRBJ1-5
CASSTGVASNQPQHF
TGTGCCAGCAGCACAGGGGTTGCGAGCAATCAGCCCCAGCATTTT
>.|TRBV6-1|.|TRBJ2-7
CASSDRDISPYEQYF
TGTGCCAGCAGTGACCGGGACATCTCGCCCTACGAGCAGTACTTC